This entry features one TCR beta chain sequence. Its antigen is still unknown. This CDR3 region has 13 residues. Between the trimmed V and J ends, which lost 1 base and 7 bases, there was a span of 8 bases. Per germline, CDR1 SGHTA and CDR2 FQGNSA. These data belong to a study of beta chain features in type 1 diabetes. General study findings and limits: Shorter TCRB CDR3s, moderately but significantly so, marked every one of the four CD4+ subsets in Type 1 diabetes patients.

Sequencing targeted expressed TCRB transcripts, as all isolated RNA had been reverse transcribed. Naive, central memory and regulatory T cell samples yielded about 3.57 million reads on average. Some clones are missing from TCRdb's copy, which holds only in-frame ones; the method was immunoSEQ multiplex PCR. The sample yields about 160,000 clones, over 55% seen once. The chain has TRBV7-2 and TRBJ1-5; D gene uncertain. The clonotype was recovered from a young man with type 1 diabetes. The sequenced sample was naive CD4+ T cells from blood. CDR3 nucleotides: TGTGCCAGCAGCTTAGTGTCGGGACAGCCCCAGCATTTT. It encodes CASSLVSGQPQHF.